The entry below describes one T cell receptor beta chain. This clonotype occurred a few times. Its antigen is not yet known. No base qualities exist here, and no much larger clone lies one base off it. This record belongs to a study of Graves' ophthalmopathy and Graves' hyperthyroidism (dated by TCRdb to 2017 to 2018). About the full investigation: Peripheral blood samples were taken at the time of initial diagnosis, before any treatment was given. To explore V-J signatures that distinguish ophthalmopathy from hyperthyroidism, a discovery set of about 99 patients was enrolled, made up of about 40 with ophthalmopathy and 55 to 65 with stable hyperthyroidism. T-cell repertoires of thyroid tissue and blood were compared in six hyperthyroidism patients. For independent validation, a separate cohort was made up of fewer than 20 hyperthyroidism patients plus 17 patients who later progressed from hyperthyroidism to ophthalmopathy. TCR beta repertoire signatures were used to distinguish Graves' ophthalmopathy from Graves' hyperthyroidism and to predict progression to ophthalmopathy. In total, around 130 blood samples were TCR-sequenced: around 42 ophthalmopathy, under 80 hyperthyroidism and some 17 hyperthyroidism-to-ophthalmopathy patients. Following sampling, methimazole starting at 30 mg daily was administered to hyperthyroidism patients, and high-dose intravenous methylprednisolone was administered to ophthalmopathy patients.

Here is what the overall study found, with its caveats: Ophthalmopathy was separated from stable hyperthyroidism by the 13-signature model with around 89% sensitivity and roughly 82% specificity in cross-validation and with 80%/75% in the test set. In validation, the model predicted ophthalmopathy progression with less than 71% sensitivity and approximately 75% specificity; roughly eleven predicted patients were CT-confirmed with GO in a median of approximately 6.2 months. Sample size was not statistically predetermined, and group allocation was not concealed from the investigators. Among expanded thyroid clonotypes with frequency above 0.001, most also showed up in blood, which suggests that blood repertoires may reflect the thyroid immune response.

For repertoire sequencing, TCR beta CDR3 regions were amplified from RNA transcripts. The first round was an RT-PCR using HTBI primers with the Qiagen OneStep RT-PCR kit, and this first round was followed by a second-round multiplex PCR, then size selection and purification. Libraries were sequenced paired-end with 100 bp reads on an Illumina HiSeq2000. In the original analysis: SOAPnuke was used for read processing, and reads with adapters, uncalled bases, a mean Phred below 15, or no exact constant-primer or identifier match were discarded. COPE v1.2.5 was used to merge the high-quality paired reads. Unique nucleotide sequences were defined as clonotypes and aligned to IMGT TRB V, D and J references using MiTCR v1.1. The analysis was limited to V-J combinations with a frequency above 0.0001, which together covered approximately 99% of repertoires. A TCR clonal expansion and chaos score per V-J combination was defined as the ratio of F50 clonal expansion to chaos observed in the TCRdist matrix. Welch's t-statistics and random forest were used to reduce features to about 14 V-J combinations, which were fed into a naive Bayes classifier. The Morisita-Horn index was used to measure how similar the thyroid and blood repertoires were. The public sequencing data were trimmed at Q25 with fastp and processed into clonotypes with MiXCR by TCRdb, which kept only in-frame beta chains. All rows with the same CDR3 protein become a single entry with the most common DNA and genes. TCRdb, not the authors, supplied the V and J calls. Here the sample has about 740,000 distinct CDR3 sequences; roughly 41% occur a single time. Clones ranked in the top ten supply about 40% of the sample.

Ophthalmopathy patients were characterized by moderately to severely active disease, a Clinical Activity Score of at least 3, a NOSPECS grade of at least 4, and a disease duration under 3 months. Patients were excluded if they had other autoimmune diseases, uncontrolled infections, pregnancy or lactation. Diagnosis was based on clinical symptoms, serum thyroxine, TRAb, thyroid ultrasound and orbital computed tomography. PBMCs were isolated from 10 ml of fresh peripheral blood by Ficoll-Paque density gradient centrifugation. Total RNA was extracted with Trizol reagent and quality-checked on an Agilent 2100 Bioanalyzer. The receptor comes from an adult man with Graves' ophthalmopathy. The sequenced sample consisted of peripheral blood.

This receptor carries the CDR3 CASSETGQGAYSNQPQHF. The DNA sequence follows: TGTGCCAGCAGTGAAACCGGACAGGGGGCTTATAGCAATCAGCCCCAGCATTTT. Recombination joined TRBV2 with TRBJ1-5, and TRBD1 aligns with 11 junction nucleotides. Its CDR3 holds 18 amino acids, cysteine through phenylalanine. Only CDR3 DNA is held: 54 bases, read in frame from base 1. V ends up 2 bases short and J 0 bases short, with an unmatched junction base count of 6. CDR1 and CDR2 (SNHLY, FYNNEI) derive from the germline V gene.